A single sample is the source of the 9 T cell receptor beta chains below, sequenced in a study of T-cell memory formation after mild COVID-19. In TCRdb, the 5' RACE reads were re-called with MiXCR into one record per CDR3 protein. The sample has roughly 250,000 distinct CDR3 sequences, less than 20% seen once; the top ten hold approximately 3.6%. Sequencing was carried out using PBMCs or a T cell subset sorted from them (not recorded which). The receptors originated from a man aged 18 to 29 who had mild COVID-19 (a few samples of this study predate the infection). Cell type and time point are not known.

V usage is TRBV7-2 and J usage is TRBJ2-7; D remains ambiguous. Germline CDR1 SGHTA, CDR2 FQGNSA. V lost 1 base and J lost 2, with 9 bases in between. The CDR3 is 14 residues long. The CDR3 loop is CASSLGTATYEQYF. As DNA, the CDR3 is TGTGCCAGCAGCTTAGGGACGGCAACCTACGAGCAGTACTTC.

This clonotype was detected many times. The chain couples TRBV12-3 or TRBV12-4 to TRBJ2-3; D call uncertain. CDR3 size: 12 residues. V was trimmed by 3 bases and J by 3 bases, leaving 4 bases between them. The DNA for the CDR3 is TGTGCCAGCAGTTTCCATACAGATACGCAGTATTTT. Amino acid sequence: CASSFHTDTQYF.

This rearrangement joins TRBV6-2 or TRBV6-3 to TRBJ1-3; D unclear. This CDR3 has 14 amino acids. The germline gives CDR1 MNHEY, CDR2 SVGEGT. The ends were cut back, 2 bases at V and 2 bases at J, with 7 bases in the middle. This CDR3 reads CASSYRPAGNTIYF. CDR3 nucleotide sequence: TGTGCCAGCAGTTACCGCCCGGCTGGAAACACCATATATTTT.

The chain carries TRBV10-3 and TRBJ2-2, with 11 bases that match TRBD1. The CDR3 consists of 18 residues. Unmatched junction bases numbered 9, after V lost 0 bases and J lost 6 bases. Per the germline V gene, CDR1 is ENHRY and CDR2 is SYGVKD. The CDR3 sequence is CAISESYPGQGASGELFF. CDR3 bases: TGTGCCATCAGTGAGTCCTACCCAGGACAGGGGGCCTCCGGGGAGCTGTTTTTT.

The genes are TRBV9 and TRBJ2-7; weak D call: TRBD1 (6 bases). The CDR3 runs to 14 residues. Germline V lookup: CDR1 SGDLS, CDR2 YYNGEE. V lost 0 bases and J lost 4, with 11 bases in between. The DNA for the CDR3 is TGTGCCAGCAGCGTAGCCGGACAGCTTTACGAGCAGTACTTC. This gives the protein CASSVAGQLYEQYF.

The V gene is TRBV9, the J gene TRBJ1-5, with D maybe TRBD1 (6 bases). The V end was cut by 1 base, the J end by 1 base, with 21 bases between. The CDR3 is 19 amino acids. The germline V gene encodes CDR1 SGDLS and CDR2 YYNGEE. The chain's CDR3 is CASSVLSGGRPLSNQPQHF. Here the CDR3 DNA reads TGTGCCAGCAGCGTACTTTCGGGGGGGCGGCCATTGAGCAATCAGCCCCAGCATTTT.

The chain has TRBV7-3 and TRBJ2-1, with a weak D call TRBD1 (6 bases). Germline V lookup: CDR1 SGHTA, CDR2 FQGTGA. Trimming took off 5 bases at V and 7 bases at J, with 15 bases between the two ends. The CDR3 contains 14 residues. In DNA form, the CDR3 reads TGTGCCAGCAGCCCCATACCAGGGGTTAATGAGCAGTTCTTC. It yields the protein CASSPIPGVNEQFF. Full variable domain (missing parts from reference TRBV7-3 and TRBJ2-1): GAGVSQTPSNKVTEKGKYVELRCDPISGHTALYWYRQSLGQGPEFLIYFQGTGAADDSGLPNDRFFAVRPEGSVSTLKIQRTERGDSAVYLCASSPIPGVNEQFFGPGTRLTVL.

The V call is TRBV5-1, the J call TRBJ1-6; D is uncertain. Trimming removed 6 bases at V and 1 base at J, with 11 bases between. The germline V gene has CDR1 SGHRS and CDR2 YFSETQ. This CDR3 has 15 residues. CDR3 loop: CASKEAESYNSPLHF. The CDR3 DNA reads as TGCGCCAGCAAGGAAGCGGAGTCCTATAATTCACCCCTCCACTTT.

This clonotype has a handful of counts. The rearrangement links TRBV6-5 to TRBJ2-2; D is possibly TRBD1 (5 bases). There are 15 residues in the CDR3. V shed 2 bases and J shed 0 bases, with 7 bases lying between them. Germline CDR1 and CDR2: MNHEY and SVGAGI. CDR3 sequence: CASSYDRSNTGELFF. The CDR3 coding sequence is TGTGCCAGCAGTTACGACAGATCGAACACCGGGGAGCTGTTTTTT.